This T cell receptor (beta chain) was documented in a study of CD8 T cells in ankylosing spondylitis. This clonotype was detected only a few times. Its antigen is undetermined. Germline CDR1 reads SQVTM; CDR2 reads ANQGSEA. This CDR3 has 14 residues. Trimming cost V 4 bases and J 10 bases, with 23 bases left between them. MiXCR, run by TCRdb on the 5' RACE reads, gives a single entry per CDR3 protein. The table includes fewer than 750,000 distinct CDR3 sequences, under 20% detected once. Study-level results: Enrichment of disease-linked clones was reportedly significant in matched ankylosing spondylitis synovial fluid. Among TCR beta sequences, a motif of several highly homologous variants appeared characteristic of ankylosing spondylitis blood.

This TCR was sampled from a male donor with ankylosing spondylitis. Sequencing used blood, either unsorted or a sorted T cell fraction (not recorded which). The V and J genes are TRBV29-1 and TRBJ2-7; D ambiguous. The CDR3 sequence: CSVVGGSSYESQYF. For the CDR3, the DNA is TGCAGCGTTGTAGGCGGCAGCTCCTACGAGTCCCAGTACTTC.